This T cell receptor (beta chain) was obtained from a study of T-cell reconstitution after alpha-beta-depleted transplantation in children. V lost 0 bases and J lost 6; bases outside the gene matches: 2. Germline V lookup: CDR1 GTSNPN, CDR2 SVGIG (reference sequence). The length of the CDR3 is 13 residues. Study-wide results and caveats: A year had passed since transplant, and T-cell counts and diversity by then came mostly from newly produced T cells.

Unique molecular identifiers were incorporated into the prepared TCRbeta library. MiXCR was run by TCRdb on the PCR reads, yielding one entry per CDR3 protein. The sample includes about 150,000 distinct CDR3 sequences, 8% to 10% seen only once; the top ten take 15% to 20%. This clonotype was picked up many times. Its specificity is unknown. This sample comprised PBMCs, mostly from graft donor cells, obtained 180 days after TCRalphabeta/CD19-depleted stem cell transplant. The sequence derives from a female patient aged 2-15 years who had a stem cell transplant for congenital amegakaryocytic thrombocytopenia, so the T cells may come from the graft donor. V usage is TRBV30 and J usage is TRBJ2-1, with TRBD1 matching 7 bases. The CDR3 loop reads CAWSVYRGNEQFF. CDR3 sequence (DNA): TGTGCCTGGAGTGTATACAGGGGCAATGAGCAGTTCTTC.